This is a list of T cell receptor beta chains from one sample in a study of metastatic and nonmetastatic thyroid tumors. TCRdb re-analyzed the PCR reads using MiXCR. The sample records some 7,400 clones, approximately 30% being singletons. The sample consisted of adjacent normal tissue. These receptors all stem from a male donor with papillary thyroid cancer or a benign thyroid nodule (not recorded which). Some clones in this sample may be carry-over from other donors' samples. Each CDR3 is given with its conserved first and last residue. The D gene is left open where the match is weak. A clone size is listed for some rows: how often the clone was seen (once, few, many), or a class if it is expanded.

TRBJ1-2,TRBV18,many,.,CASSPETSYVDGYTF,TGTGCCAGCTCACCAGAGACCTCCTACGTAGATGGCTACACCTTC
TRBJ1-3,TRBV4-2,few,.,CASGGEAGNTIYF,TGTGCCAGCGGGGGTGAGGCTGGAAACACCATATATTTT
TRBJ1-2,TRBV19,.,.,CASSLIPTGRGGYTF,TGTGCCAGTAGTCTTATTCCCACTGGCCGTGGGGGCTACACCTTC
TRBJ1-1,TRBV12-3/TRBV12-4,.,.,CASSLTANTEAFF,TGTGCCAGCAGTTTAACAGCAAACACTGAAGCTTTCTTT
TRBJ2-3,TRBV20-1,.,.,CSARNPPAAGVDTQYF,TGCAGTGCTAGGAACCCCCCAGCCGCCGGGGTGGATACGCAGTATTTT
TRBJ1-1,TRBV5-4,.,.,CASSLGVEGLGTEAFF,TGTGCCAGCAGCTTGGGGGTGGAGGGTTTGGGCACTGAAGCTTTCTTT
TRBJ2-2,TRBV6-2/TRBV6-3,.,.,CASSYPGELFF,TGTGCCAGCAGTTACCCCGGGGAGCTGTTTTTT
TRBJ2-7,TRBV6-1,few,.,CASREGPGSYYEQYF,TGTGCCAGCAGGGAAGGTCCCGGGAGTTATTACGAGCAGTACTTC
TRBJ1-5,TRBV5-1,medium-sized,TRBD1,CASSLEPDRNQPQHF,TGCGCCAGCAGCTTGGAACCGGACAGGAATCAGCCCCAGCATTTT
TRBJ2-7,TRBV3-1,.,.,CASSSGLVGEQYF,TGTGCCAGCAGCTCAGGGTTAGTTGGTGAGCAGTACTTC
TRBJ2-7,TRBV6-1,few,.,CASKGVSYEQYF,TGTGCCAGCAAGGGCGTTTCCTACGAGCAGTACTTC
TRBJ2-3,TRBV7-2,.,.,CASSVYMMTDTQYF,TGTGCCAGCAGCGTCTATATGATGACAGATACGCAGTATTTT
TRBJ1-1,TRBV12-3/TRBV12-4,few,.,CASSLSGTQGKAFF,TGTGCCAGCAGTTTATCCGGGACCCAGGGAAAAGCTTTCTTT
TRBJ2-7,TRBV5-1,.,TRBD2,CASSLLGRGEIYEQYF,TGCGCCAGCAGCCTCTTGGGGCGGGGGGAGATCTACGAGCAGTACTTC
TRBJ2-7,TRBV10-3,medium-sized,TRBD1,CAISGGQGSSYEQYF,TGTGCCATCAGTGGCGGACAGGGTTCCTCCTACGAGCAGTACTTC
TRBJ1-2,TRBV19,.,TRBD1,CASSIVGLGQATGGYTF,TGTGCCAGTAGTATAGTGGGGCTTGGACAGGCGACCGGGGGCTACACCTTC
TRBJ2-3,TRBV28,.,.,CASSLLALKQYF,TGTGCCAGCAGTTTACTAGCGTTAAAGCAGTATTTT
TRBJ1-1,TRBV2,many,.,CASSGRGNTGAFF,TGCGCCAGCAGCGGGAGGGGGAACACTGGAGCTTTCTTT
TRBJ2-1,TRBV7-2,.,.,CASSLIRHYNEQFF,TGTGCCAGCAGTTTAATCCGTCACTACAATGAGCAGTTCTTC
TRBJ2-7,TRBV7-2,medium-sized,TRBD2,CASSLTSAAYEQYF,TGTGCCAGCAGCTTGACTAGCGCAGCCTACGAGCAGTACTTC
TRBJ2-1,TRBV11-2,.,.,CASSARQLAYNEQFF,TGTGCCAGCAGCGCTCGACAGCTTGCCTACAATGAGCAGTTCTTC
TRBJ1-6,TRBV4-1,many,.,CASSQSSGTASSYNSPLHF,TGCGCCAGCAGCCAGTCCTCCGGGACCGCGAGCTCCTATAATTCACCCCTCCACTTT
TRBJ2-3,TRBV11-2,.,TRBD2,CASSLWSAGESTDTQYF,TGTGCCAGCAGCCTTTGGAGCGCGGGAGAGAGCACAGATACGCAGTATTTT
TRBJ2-2,TRBV18,.,.,CASSPSGRRELFF,TGTGCCAGCTCACCATCTGGCCGCCGGGAGCTGTTTTTT
TRBJ1-3,TRBV7-8,.,.,CASTQGSSGNTIYF,TGTGCCAGCACCCAGGGGTCTTCTGGAAACACCATATATTTT
TRBJ1-4,TRBV2,medium-sized,.,CASSEARASEKLFF,TGTGCCAGCAGTGAAGCCAGGGCGAGTGAAAAACTGTTTTTT
TRBJ1-6,TRBV27,few,.,CASTYRFPGYNSPLHF,TGTGCCAGCACCTACAGGTTCCCAGGGTATAATTCACCCCTCCACTTT
TRBJ2-7,TRBV19,medium-sized,.,CASRPQAPPFEQYF,TGTGCCAGTAGGCCGCAGGCCCCTCCTTTCGAGCAGTACTTC
TRBJ2-2,TRBV2,.,.,CASRGINYSGELFF,TGTGCCAGCAGGGGGATAAACTACTCCGGGGAGCTGTTTTTT
TRBJ2-7,TRBV5-6,.,.,CASSLIDYEQYF,TGTGCCAGCAGCTTGATCGACTACGAGCAGTACTTC
TRBJ1-5,TRBV5-5,many,.,CASSPLQGSNQPQHF,TGTGCCAGCAGCCCCTTACAGGGTAGCAATCAGCCCCAGCATTTT
TRBJ2-7,TRBV7-9,.,.,CASSSSEGTMYEQYF,TGTGCCAGCAGCTCTAGCGAGGGAACTATGTACGAGCAGTACTTC
TRBJ2-3,TRBV28,few,.,CASSSLLQENKDTQYF,TGTGCCAGCAGTTCGCTCTTGCAGGAGAACAAAGATACGCAGTATTTT
TRBJ1-2,TRBV6-1,.,TRBD1,CASSPDTGVYGYTF,TGTGCCAGCAGCCCAGATACAGGGGTCTATGGCTACACCTTC
TRBJ2-6,TRBV6-4,.,TRBD1,CAGSHKIFRDRGTGANVMTF,TGTGCCGGCAGTCACAAAATTTTCCGGGACAGGGGAACTGGGGCCAACGTCATGACTTTC
TRBJ2-3,TRBV7-3,medium-sized,TRBD2,CASSLTGLAGDTQYF,TGTGCCAGCAGCTTAACGGGACTAGCGGGAGATACGCAGTATTTT
TRBJ1-2,TRBV20-1,.,.,CSARDVAGGGYGYTF,TGCAGTGCTAGAGATGTGGCGGGGGGTGGCTATGGCTACACCTTC
TRBJ1-6,TRBV7-8,few,.,CASSLGSPLHF,TGTGCCAGCAGCTTAGGTTCACCCCTCCACTTT
TRBJ2-1,TRBV20-1,.,.,CSAGVELAWADNEQFF,TGCAGTGCTGGAGTGGAGTTGGCGTGGGCGGACAATGAGCAGTTCTTC
TRBJ1-2,TRBV6-1,.,.,CASRPIQRVRDGYTF,TGTGCCAGCAGACCCATTCAGAGAGTTCGTGACGGCTACACCTTC
TRBJ2-3,TRBV28,.,TRBD2,CASSFFEAGGEPDTQYF,TGTGCCAGCAGTTTCTTTGAAGCGGGAGGGGAACCAGATACGCAGTATTTT
TRBJ2-1,TRBV6-1,.,.,CASSERCLEGVVGFF,TGTGCCAGCAGTGAACGGTGTTTGGAGGGGGTAGTTGGGTTCTTC
TRBJ2-1,TRBV20-1,medium-sized,TRBD1,CSARPLRTGGMNEQFF,TGCAGTGCTAGACCCCTCCGGACAGGGGGCATGAATGAGCAGTTCTTC
TRBJ2-7,TRBV6-1,.,.,CAGQGHESSYEQYF,TGTGCCGGACAAGGACATGAGAGCTCCTACGAGCAGTACTTC
TRBJ2-7,TRBV11-3,.,TRBD2,CASSLDQTSGSYEQYF,TGTGCCAGCAGCTTAGATCAAACTAGCGGGTCCTACGAGCAGTACTTC
TRBJ2-2,TRBV7-2,large,.,CASSLGGNGINGELFF,TGTGCCAGCAGCTTAGGAGGGAACGGAATAAACGGGGAGCTGTTTTTT
TRBJ1-5,TRBV12-3/TRBV12-4,.,TRBD1,CASRQGEQGQPQHF,TGTGCCAGCAGACAGGGGGAGCAGGGTCAGCCCCAGCATTTT
TRBJ2-2,TRBV12-3/TRBV12-4,medium-sized,TRBD1,CASSVRTGDTGELFF,TGTGCCAGCAGTGTGAGGACAGGGGATACCGGGGAGCTGTTTTTT